The 29 T cell receptor beta chains below all came from one sample that was sequenced in a study of CD8+CD57+ T cells in acquired aplastic anemia. TCR beta VDJ combinations and CDR3 sequences were profiled from genomic DNA. TCRdb fed the reads into MiXCR, producing one record per CDR3 protein. The sample contains around 430,000 distinct CDR3 sequences, about a third of which appear only once. Previously, flow cytometry had revealed CD8+CD57+ cell expansion in the patients chosen for sequencing. The sequencing sample was made of sorted CD4+, CD8+, or CD8+CD57+ T cells (not recorded which) from PBMCs. The receptors derive from a human donor with aplastic anemia.

This clonotype was recorded many times. V and J are TRBV29-1 and TRBJ1-1; 7 bases line up with TRBD1. This CDR3 is built from 11 residues. CDR1 is SQVTM, CDR2 ANQGSEA, per germline. Trimming removed 0 bases from V and 10 bases from J; junction bases left unmatched: 2. CDR3 protein: CSVEENRGAFF. The CDR3, as DNA: TGCAGCGTTGAAGAGAACAGGGGAGCTTTCTTT.

This clonotype was found many times. Here the CDR3 DNA reads TGTGCCATCACCGCCGGGACCCAGTCCTACAATGAGCAGTTCTTC. Amino acids: CAITAGTQSYNEQFF. This chain joins TRBV10-3 and TRBJ2-1; D is possibly TRBD1 or TRBD2 (5 bases each). The CDR3 is made up of 15 amino acids. V shed 7 bases and J shed 1 base, with 14 bases lying between them. Germline V gene lookup returns CDR1 ENHRY and CDR2 SYGVKD.

This clonotype was found many times. CDR3: CASSAQGDQPQHF. CDR3 nucleotides: TGTGCCAGCAGTGCACAGGGGGATCAGCCCCAGCATTTT. The J gene is TRBJ1-5, the V gene TRBV2; 8 bases line up with TRBD1. Germline trimming cut 4 bases from V and 5 bases from J; bases unmatched to any gene: 1. The CDR3 is 13 residues long. Germline CDR1 reads SNHLY; CDR2 reads FYNNEI.

This clonotype showed up just a few times. This rearrangement joins TRBV11-1 to TRBJ2-6, with 12 bases lining up with TRBD1. The CDR3 has 19 residues. Germline V gene sequence: CDR1 SGHAT, CDR2 FQDESV (reference sequence). J was trimmed by 4 bases and V by 5 bases; bases with no gene match: 12. The CDR3 DNA reads as TGTGCCAGCAGCCCCCTCGGGGGACAGGGGGCTAGAGGGGCCAACGTCCTGACTTTC. Residues: CASSPLGGQGARGANVLTF.

As concerns this clonotype: An end of the junction does not agree with germline; a read error may underlie this. This chain joins TRBV5-5 and TRBJ1-2, with 9 bases identical to TRBD1. CDR3 length: 15 residues. Germline CDR1 is SGHKS and CDR2 is YYEKEE (reference sequence). The CDR3 DNA reads TGTGCCAGCAGCTTGGGCGGGACAGGGAACTATGACTACACCTTC. Translated, it gives CASSLGGTGNYDYTF.

This clonotype was found many times. This chain connects TRBV13 to TRBJ1-6; D not resolved. V lost 2 bases, J lost 7 bases, and 15 bases lay in between. The CDR3 runs 16 residues. Germline V lookup: CDR1 PRHDT, CDR2 FYEKMQ (reference sequence). CDR3 sequence: CASSLPSRKGNSPLHF. The CDR3 DNA reads as TGTGCCAGCAGCTTACCTTCCCGAAAGGGCAATTCACCCCTCCACTTT.

At least ten counts were recorded for this clonotype. The chain recombines TRBV2 with TRBJ1-5; maybe TRBD1 (5 bases). Germline values: CDR1 SNHLY, CDR2 FYNNEI. CDR3 length: 14 residues. Trimming cost V 5 bases and J 0 bases, with 8 bases left between them. CDR3 sequence reads: CASSRQYSNQPQHF. The CDR3 DNA reads TGTGCCAGCAGTAGACAGTATAGCAATCAGCCCCAGCATTTT.

The chain uses TRBV11-1 and TRBJ1-5, with D tentatively TRBD1 (6 bases). The length of the CDR3 is 16 residues. Germline CDR1 reads SGHAT; CDR2 reads FQDESV (reference sequence). The V and J ends lost 0 bases and 5 bases respectively, with 14 bases between them. CDR3 protein: CASSLATYRDHQPQHF. CDR3 coding DNA: TGTGCCAGCAGCTTAGCGACCTACAGGGATCATCAGCCCCAGCATTTT.

This sequence joins TRBV11-1 and TRBJ1-1; D perhaps matches TRBD1 (5 bases). The V gene's germline CDR1 is SGHAT and CDR2 FQDESV (reference sequence). The CDR3 spans 16 residues. V was clipped by 3 bases and J by 2 bases, with 16 bases between them. As DNA, the CDR3 is TGTGCCAGCAGCTTTAGAGACAAGACAGATAACACTGAAGCTTTCTTT. This codes for CASSFRDKTDNTEAFF.

The rearrangement joins TRBV9 to TRBJ1-6, with 9 bases aligning to TRBD1. The V gene end was trimmed by 5 bases and the J gene end by 7 bases; junction bases not matched to a gene: 7. Germline V gene sequence: CDR1 SGDLS, CDR2 YYNGEE. CDR3 length: 15 residues. The chain's CDR3 is CASREQGARNSPLHF. The CDR3, as DNA: TGTGCCAGCAGAGAACAGGGGGCACGAAATTCACCCCTCCACTTT.

In this sample, this clonotype turned up a few times. This rearrangement joins TRBV7-2 to TRBJ1-1; 7 bases are shared with TRBD1. V was pared by 5 bases and J by 5 bases, with 5 bases of the junction left unmatched. The length of the CDR3 is 13 residues. The germline gives CDR1 SGHTA, CDR2 FQGNSA. CDR3 DNA: TGTGCCAGCAGCCGACAGGGATGGACTGAAGCTTTCTTT. Protein product: CASSRQGWTEAFF.

The V and J genes are TRBV4-2 and TRBJ2-1; tentatively, D is TRBD2 (6 bases). CDR1 LGHNA and CDR2 YNFKEQ come from the germline V gene. Trimming cost V 1 base and J 13 bases, with 14 bases left between them. CDR3 length: 13 amino acids. DNA of the CDR3: TGTGCCAGCAGCCAAGGGTTGGAGGGAGGTCAGTTCTTC. The encoded protein is CASSQGLEGGQFF.

In its sample, this clonotype was seen many times. The rearrangement joins TRBV29-1 to TRBJ1-2, with 7 bases aligning to TRBD1. The CDR3 has 14 amino acids. J gave up 6 bases and V 6 bases, and 13 bases lay outside the gene matches. Germline CDR1 SQVTM, CDR2 ANQGSEA. CDR3 DNA sequence: TGCAGCGTCGTTCCGGGACAGATTATGGATGGCTACACCTTC. Its protein is CSVVPGQIMDGYTF.

CDR3 in DNA: TGTGCCAGTAGTAATACAGGGCCTAACGCCGGGGAGCTGTTTTTT. Amino acids: CASSNTGPNAGELFF. The V and J genes are TRBV19 and TRBJ2-2, with D possibly being TRBD1 (6 bases). There are 15 residues in the CDR3. Trimming pared 4 bases from V and 6 bases from J, leaving 15 bases between. Germline lookup yields CDR1 LNHDA and CDR2 SQIVND (reference sequence).

The chain recombines TRBV12-3 or TRBV12-4 with TRBJ2-2; D uncertain. CDR3 size: 12 residues. V was trimmed by 5 bases and J by 6 bases, leaving 7 bases between them. The CDR3 sequence is CASSVSAGELFF. Written as DNA, the CDR3 is TGTGCCAGCAGTGTGTCCGCCGGGGAGCTGTTTTTT.

This clonotype was observed at least ten times. V gene TRBV20-1 combines with J gene TRBJ1-6, with 10 bases aligning to TRBD1. Germline lookup yields CDR1 DFQATT and CDR2 SNEGSKA (reference sequence). Trimming cost V 4 bases and J 13 bases; bases outside gene matches: 16. CDR3 length: 16 residues. The CDR3 is CSAIISAGTGEPPLHF. For the CDR3, the DNA is TGCAGTGCTATCATTTCGGCCGGGACAGGGGAGCCTCCCCTCCACTTT.

Comments on this clonotype: One end of the junction is discordant with germline, which a read error may explain. The genes are TRBV6-1 and TRBJ2-3, with D possibly matching TRBD1 (5 bases). Germline V gene sequence: CDR1 MNHNS, CDR2 SASEGT. The CDR3 is 16 residues long. DNA for the CDR3: TGTGCCAGCAGTAGGGGATTAAGGTCTGGCACAGATACGCAGTTTTTT. Translation: CASSRGLRSGTDTQFF.

In its sample, this clonotype was seen a few times. The rearrangement joins TRBV2 to TRBJ1-2; D gene unclear. Germline values: CDR1 SNHLY, CDR2 FYNNEI. Between the trimmed V and J ends, which lost 6 bases and 1 base, there was a span of 15 bases. This CDR3 region has 15 residues. The CDR3: CASSRGLGFNYGYTF. CDR3 DNA: TGTGCCAGCAGCCGCGGGTTGGGGTTTAACTATGGCTACACCTTC.

This rearrangement joins TRBV2 to TRBJ2-5, with D perhaps being TRBD1 or TRBD2 (5 bases each). V lost 2 bases, J lost 7 bases, and 23 bases lay in between. The length of the CDR3 is 17 residues. From germline, CDR1 is SNHLY and CDR2 FYNNEI. CDR3 nucleotides: TGTGCCAGCAGTGAATCTTTAGCGTTGGGGGAAGGAGTGACCCAGTACTTC. It specifies CASSESLALGEGVTQYF.

This clonotype was counted only a few times. The rearrangement uses TRBV5-1 and TRBJ2-4; TRBD1 matches at 10 bases. The junction had 6 bases not matched to a gene; V was cut back by 0 bases and J by 9 bases. The CDR3 is 15 amino acids. Germline V gene data show CDR1 as SGHRS and CDR2 as YFSETQ. The CDR3 sequence: CASSLEPGQGIIQYF. The CDR3 DNA follows: TGCGCCAGCAGCTTGGAGCCGGGACAGGGGATCATTCAGTACTTC.

The table lists this clonotype with a few counts. V and J are TRBV6-1 and TRBJ2-7; D call uncertain. V lost 6 bases, J lost 6 bases, and 12 bases lay in between. CDR3 length equals 12 residues. The germline V gene encodes CDR1 MNHNS and CDR2 SASEGT. In DNA, the CDR3 is TGTGCCAGCAGCAAGGAGCTGCGCGAGCAGTACTTC. Protein sequence: CASSKELREQYF.

There are a few counts of this clonotype. The chain has TRBV10-3 and TRBJ1-2; 7 bases are a match to TRBD1. Unmatched junction bases numbered 21, after V lost 10 bases and J lost 7 bases. The germline CDR1 and CDR2 sequences are ENHRY and SYGVKD. This CDR3 is 16 amino acids long. The CDR3 here is CASSASPQGQLFGYTF. Written as DNA, the CDR3 is TGTGCCAGCAGCGCGTCCCCGCAGGGACAGCTATTTGGCTACACCTTC.

In its sample, this clonotype was seen many times. The rearrangement joins TRBV20-1 to TRBJ2-5; D might be TRBD1 or TRBD2, each matching 6 bases. This CDR3 spans 16 amino acids. Trimming stripped 3 bases from V and 5 bases from J, with 22 bases between. Looked up from germline, CDR1 is DFQATT and CDR2 is SNEGSKA (reference sequence). CDR3 sequence reads: CSASVPMGGAMETQYF. The CDR3 bases are TGCAGTGCTAGCGTCCCGATGGGGGGCGCCATGGAGACCCAGTACTTC.

This clonotype was seen ten or more times. J is TRBJ2-5 and V is TRBV5-1, with 9 bases identical to TRBD1. Germline V CDR1 and CDR2: SGHRS, YFSETQ. The CDR3 length is 15 residues. V shed 2 bases, J shed 4 bases, and the junction held 6 bases outside the gene matches. The CDR3 here is CASSLNTGGRETQYF. The CDR3 nucleotides read TGCGCCAGCAGCTTAAATACAGGGGGCCGAGAGACCCAGTACTTC.

The chain couples TRBV4-2 to TRBJ2-7, with D hard to call. Germline V gene data show CDR1 as LGHNA and CDR2 as YNFKEQ. The CDR3 runs 14 residues. The V and J ends lost 1 base and 1 base respectively, with 8 bases between them. The CDR3 sequence is CASSQVWSSYEQYF. The CDR3 DNA follows: TGTGCCAGCAGCCAAGTGTGGTCATCCTACGAGCAGTACTTC.

This clonotype showed up many times. The V gene is TRBV20-1, the J gene TRBJ2-3; 7 bases fit TRBD2. The germline V gene encodes CDR1 DFQATT and CDR2 SNEGSKA (reference sequence). The CDR3 is 14 residues long. V dropped 6 bases and J dropped 0; count of bases not matched to a gene: 6. The CDR3 loop reads CSAGTIESTDTQYF. Written as DNA, the CDR3 is TGCAGTGCGGGGACTATCGAGAGCACAGATACGCAGTATTTT.

This clonotype came up a few times. J is TRBJ2-3 and V is TRBV6-1; weak D call: TRBD2 (5 bases). CDR3 length: 12 residues. V was shortened by 10 bases and J by 8 bases, with 16 bases between the two germline ends. From germline, CDR1 is MNHNS and CDR2 SASEGT. CDR3 protein: CATRSGKGTQYF. Here the CDR3 DNA reads TGTGCCACCAGGTCGGGGAAGGGTACGCAGTATTTT.

Only a few counts were recorded for this clonotype. The chain is built from TRBV12-3 or TRBV12-4 and TRBJ1-3; no clear D gene. The CDR3 runs to 15 residues. Deletions cut 0 bases from V and 3 bases from J, with 9 bases between. The CDR3 region is CASSLALGGGNTIYF. CDR3 nucleotides: TGTGCCAGCAGTTTAGCGCTGGGCGGTGGAAACACCATATATTTT.

This clonotype was seen ten or more times. One junction end does not reproduce the germline sequence, and a read error may be involved. CDR3 coding DNA: TGTGCTAGCAGCCTCGAGATTGGAAACACCATATATTTT. It encodes CASSLEIGNTIYF. V gene TRBV7-7 combines with J gene TRBJ1-3; D remains ambiguous. Germline V gene data show CDR1 as SSHAT and CDR2 as FNYEAQ (reference sequence). The CDR3 extends over 13 amino acids.